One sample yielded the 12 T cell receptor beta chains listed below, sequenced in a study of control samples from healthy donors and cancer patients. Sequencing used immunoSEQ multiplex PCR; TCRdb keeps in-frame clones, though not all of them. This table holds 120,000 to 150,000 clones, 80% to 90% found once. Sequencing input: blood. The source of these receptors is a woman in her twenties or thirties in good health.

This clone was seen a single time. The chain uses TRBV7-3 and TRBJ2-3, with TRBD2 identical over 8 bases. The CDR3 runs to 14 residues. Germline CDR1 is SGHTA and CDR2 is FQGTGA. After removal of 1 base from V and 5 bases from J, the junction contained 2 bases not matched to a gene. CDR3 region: CASSLSLAGDTQYF. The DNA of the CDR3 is TGTGCCAGCAGCTTAAGCCTAGCGGGAGATACGCAGTATTTT.

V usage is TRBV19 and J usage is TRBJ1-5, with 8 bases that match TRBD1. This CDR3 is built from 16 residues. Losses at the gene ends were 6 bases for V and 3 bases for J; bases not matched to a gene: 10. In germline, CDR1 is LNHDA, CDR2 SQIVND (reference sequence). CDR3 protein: CASRVGTGRVNQPQHF. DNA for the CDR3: TGTGCCAGTAGAGTAGGGACAGGACGGGTCAATCAGCCCCAGCATTTT.

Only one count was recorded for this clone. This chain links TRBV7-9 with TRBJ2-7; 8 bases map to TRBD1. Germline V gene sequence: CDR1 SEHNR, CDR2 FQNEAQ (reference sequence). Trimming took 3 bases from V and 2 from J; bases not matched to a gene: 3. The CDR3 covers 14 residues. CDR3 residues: CASSFDRGPYEQYF. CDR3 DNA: TGTGCCAGCAGCTTCGACAGGGGTCCCTACGAGCAGTACTTC. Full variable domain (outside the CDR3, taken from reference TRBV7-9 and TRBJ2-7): DTGVSQNPRHKITKRGQNVTFRCDPISEHNRLYWYRQTLGQGPEFLTYFQNEAQLEKSRLLSDRFSAERPKGSFSTLEIQRTEQGDSAMYLCASSFDRGPYEQYFGPGTRLTVT.

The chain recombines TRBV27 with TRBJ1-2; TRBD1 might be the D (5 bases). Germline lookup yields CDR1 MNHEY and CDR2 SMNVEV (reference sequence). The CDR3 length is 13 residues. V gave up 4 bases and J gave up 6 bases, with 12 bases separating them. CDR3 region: CASSYFPQDGYTF. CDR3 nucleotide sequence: TGTGCCAGCAGTTACTTCCCACAGGATGGCTACACCTTC.

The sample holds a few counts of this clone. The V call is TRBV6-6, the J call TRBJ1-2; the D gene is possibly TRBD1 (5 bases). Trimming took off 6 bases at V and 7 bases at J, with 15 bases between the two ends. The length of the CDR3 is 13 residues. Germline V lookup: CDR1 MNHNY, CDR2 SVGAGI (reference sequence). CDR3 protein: CASSRGTDAGYTF. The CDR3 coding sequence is TGTGCCAGCAGCCGTGGGACTGATGCTGGCTACACCTTC.

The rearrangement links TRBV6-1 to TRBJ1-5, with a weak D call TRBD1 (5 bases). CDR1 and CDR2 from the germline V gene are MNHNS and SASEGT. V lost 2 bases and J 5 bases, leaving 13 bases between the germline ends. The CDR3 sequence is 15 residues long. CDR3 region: CASSEQPGLDQPQHF. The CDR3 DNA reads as TGTGCCAGCAGTGAACAACCAGGGTTGGATCAGCCCCAGCATTTT.

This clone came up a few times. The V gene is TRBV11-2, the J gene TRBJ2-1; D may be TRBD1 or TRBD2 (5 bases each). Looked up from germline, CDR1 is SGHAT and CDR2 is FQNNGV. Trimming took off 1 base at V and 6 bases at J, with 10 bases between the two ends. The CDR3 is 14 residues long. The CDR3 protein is CASSLVGDVNEQFF. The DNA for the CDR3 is TGTGCCAGCAGCTTAGTTGGGGACGTCAATGAGCAGTTCTTC.

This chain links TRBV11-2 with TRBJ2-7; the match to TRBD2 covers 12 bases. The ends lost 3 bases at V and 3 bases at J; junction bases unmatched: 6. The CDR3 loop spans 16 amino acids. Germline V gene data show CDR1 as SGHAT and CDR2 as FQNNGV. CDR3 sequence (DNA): TGTGCCAGCAGCTTGCGACTAGCGGGAGTCTTCTACGAGCAGTACTTC. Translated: CASSLRLAGVFYEQYF.

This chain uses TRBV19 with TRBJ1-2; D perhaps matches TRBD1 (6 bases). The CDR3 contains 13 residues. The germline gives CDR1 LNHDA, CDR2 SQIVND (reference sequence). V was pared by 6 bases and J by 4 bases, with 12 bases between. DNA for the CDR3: TGTGCCAGTAGGGAAAACAGGGCCTATGGCTACACCTTC. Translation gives CASRENRAYGYTF.

CDR3 coding DNA: TGTGCCATCACAGCGAATTCTAGCGGGATGGGAAATGAGCAGTTCTTC. Its translation is CAITANSSGMGNEQFF. The chain links TRBV10-3 to TRBJ2-1; 9 nucleotides agree with TRBD2. V shed 7 bases and J 7 bases; nucleotides not matched to a gene: 14. Germline-derived CDR1 and CDR2 are ENHRY and SYGVKD. This CDR3 comprises 16 residues.

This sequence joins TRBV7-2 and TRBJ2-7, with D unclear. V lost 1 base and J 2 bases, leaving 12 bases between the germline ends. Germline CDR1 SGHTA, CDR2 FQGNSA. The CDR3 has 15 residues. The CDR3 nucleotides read TGTGCCAGCAGCTTAGGTATCAGTAGTGCCTACGAGCAGTACTTC. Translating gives CASSLGISSAYEQYF.

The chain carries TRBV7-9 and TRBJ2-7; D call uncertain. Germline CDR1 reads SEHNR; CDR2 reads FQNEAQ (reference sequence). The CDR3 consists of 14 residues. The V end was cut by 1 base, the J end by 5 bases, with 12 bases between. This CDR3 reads CASSLGLAKDEQYF. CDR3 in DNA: TGTGCCAGCAGCTTAGGGCTGGCTAAGGACGAGCAGTACTTC.